A single sample is the source of the 21 T cell receptor beta chains below, sequenced in a study of blood T cell repertoires in COVID-19 (dated by TCRdb to the early 2020s). Libraries were built with the immunoSEQ multiplex PCR assay. In TCRdb, the immuneACCESS table is reduced to in-frame sequences with V and J assigned. These tables do not hold every clone; where another copy was compared, an unresolved V gene accounts for under half, and the others remain unexplained. This sample comprises roughly 330,000 clones, about 87% of them detected only once. 5.3% of the sample is in the top ten clones. The material sequenced was PBMCs or T cells enriched from blood (not recorded which). These receptors came from a woman aged 25 to 39 who had recovered from COVID-19.

This clone showed up just once. The chain links TRBV28 to TRBJ1-5, with D unresolved. The length of the CDR3 is 12 residues. V lost 5 bases and J lost 5, with 7 bases in between. Germline V gene sequence: CDR1 MDHEN, CDR2 SYDVKM. In nucleotides, the CDR3 is TGTGCCAGCAGTCCGGCGGATCAGCCCCAGCATTTT. Its translation: CASSPADQPQHF.

The chain recombines TRBV4-3 with TRBJ1-5, with 8 bases that match TRBD1. This CDR3 comprises 14 residues. Germline CDR1 is LGHNA and CDR2 is YSLEER. Trimming at V came to 4 bases and at J to 7 bases, leaving 6 bases not matched to a gene. DNA of the CDR3: TGCGCCAGCAGCCCGGACAGGGAAAGCCAGCCCCAGCATTTT. It is translated as CASSPDRESQPQHF.

J is TRBJ1-2 and V is TRBV20-1; the match to TRBD1 covers 7 bases. The CDR3 extends over 13 amino acids. The trim removed 3 bases at V and 3 bases at J, leaving 4 bases unmatched. Germline-derived CDR1 and CDR2 are DFQATT and SNEGSKA (reference sequence). The CDR3 region is CSASPGTDYGYTF. As DNA, the CDR3 is TGCAGTGCTAGTCCCGGGACAGACTATGGCTACACCTTC.

The chain has TRBV19 and TRBJ1-5; D remains ambiguous. Germline V gene data show CDR1 as LNHDA and CDR2 as SQIVND (reference sequence). The length of the CDR3 is 15 residues. Deletions cut 0 bases from V and 9 bases from J, with 15 bases between. CDR3 DNA: TGTGCCAGTAGTATAGACGTTAGGACTTATCGGCCCCAGCATTTT. Translation: CASSIDVRTYRPQHF.

The V and J genes are TRBV5-4 and TRBJ1-3; 9 bases agree with TRBD1. CDR3 length equals 16 residues. J gave up 9 bases and V 0 bases, and 10 bases lay outside the gene matches. Germline V gene lookup returns CDR1 SGHNT and CDR2 YYREEE (reference sequence). CDR3 region: CASSLEDRGHRGTIYF. CDR3 DNA: TGTGCCAGCAGCTTGGAGGACAGGGGTCATAGGGGCACCATATATTTT.

The chain couples TRBV27 to TRBJ1-2; a weak D match, TRBD1 (6 bases). This CDR3 spans 14 amino acids. Germline values: CDR1 MNHEY, CDR2 SMNVEV (reference sequence). Trimming took 6 bases from V and 4 from J, leaving 15 bases between them. CDR3 nucleotides: TGTGCCAGCAGGCTCCGGGGGGCCGGCTATGGCTACACCTTC. This gives the protein CASRLRGAGYGYTF.

The rearrangement joins TRBV3-1 (or the pseudogene TRBV3-2) to TRBJ2-7, with D maybe TRBD2 (6 bases). The germline gives CDR1 LGHDT, CDR2 YNNKEL (reference sequence). V dropped 4 bases and J dropped 0 bases, with 16 bases sitting between them. The CDR3 runs 16 residues. DNA for the CDR3: TGTGCCAGCAGCCCATGGGGAGGTTATACCTCCTACGAGCAGTACTTC. Protein: CASSPWGGYTSYEQYF.

This clone was seen a handful of times. The rearrangement uses TRBV13 and TRBJ2-1, with a weak D call TRBD1 (6 bases). V lost 8 bases, J lost 13 bases, and 21 bases lay in between. The CDR3 has 13 amino acids. Germline V gene lookup returns CDR1 PRHDT and CDR2 FYEKMQ (reference sequence). The CDR3 DNA reads as TGTGCCAGCGAAATAGGCAGGGGATCTTTTCAGTTCTTC. This sequence encodes CASEIGRGSFQFF.

This clone was detected once. The chain recombines TRBV11-2 with TRBJ1-5, with 8 bases that match TRBD1. Germline values: CDR1 SGHAT, CDR2 FQNNGV. V lost 5 bases and J lost 2; bases outside the gene matches: 5. The CDR3 consists of 15 residues. CDR3 in amino acids: CASSLRGQGNQPQHF. The CDR3 coding sequence is TGTGCCAGCAGCCTCCGGGGACAGGGCAATCAGCCCCAGCATTTT.

This clone was recorded a few times. The chain has TRBV19 and TRBJ1-5; possibly TRBD1 for D (6 bases). With 7 bases removed from V and 2 bases from J, the gap between germline ends came to 18 bases. CDR3 length: 16 amino acids. Per germline, CDR1 LNHDA and CDR2 SQIVND (reference sequence). In DNA, the CDR3 is TGTGCCAGTACCTCTTGGGGGCAGGGTGGCAATCAGCCCCAGCATTTT. Its protein is CASTSWGQGGNQPQHF.

V usage is TRBV10-3 and J usage is TRBJ1-1; 10 bases map to TRBD1. This CDR3 is built from 17 residues. V trimming: 3 bases; J trimming: 6 bases; junction bases outside the gene matches: 13. In germline, CDR1 is ENHRY, CDR2 SYGVKD. CDR3 coding DNA: TGTGCCATCAGTGAAGCCGGGACAGGGGTGAGGGGGGCTGAAGCTTTCTTT. This translates into CAISEAGTGVRGAEAFF.

The V gene is TRBV5-4, the J gene TRBJ2-3; D gene ambiguous. The CDR3 totals 12 residues. Trimming pared 4 bases from V and 4 bases from J, leaving 7 bases between. Germline loops: CDR1 SGHNT, CDR2 YYREEE (reference sequence). The CDR3: CASSVIADTQYF. For the CDR3, the DNA is TGTGCCAGCAGCGTAATAGCAGATACGCAGTATTTT.

The chain recombines TRBV5-5 with TRBJ2-7, with D unclear. Germline CDR1 is SGHKS and CDR2 is YYEKEE (reference sequence). The CDR3 spans 11 residues. Deletions cut 0 bases from V and 7 bases from J, with 5 bases between. CDR3 region: CASSLGLEQYF. CDR3 sequence (DNA): TGTGCCAGCAGCTTGGGACTGGAGCAGTACTTC.

The chain couples TRBV9 to TRBJ2-1; TRBD1 is a possible D gene (6 bases). Germline V gives CDR1 SGDLS, CDR2 YYNGEE. This CDR3 region has 16 residues. The V and J ends lost 6 bases and 8 bases respectively, with 24 bases between them. CDR3 coding DNA: TGTGCCAGCATCTCTTCCAGGGGCCGCCTTGGGCATGAGCAGTTCTTC. It specifies CASISSRGRLGHEQFF.

The table lists this clone with a few counts. The rearrangement links TRBV19 to TRBJ1-5; 9 bases are a match to TRBD1. In germline, CDR1 is LNHDA, CDR2 SQIVND (reference sequence). CDR3 length: 18 amino acids. V gave up 3 bases and J gave up 2 bases; unmatched junction bases: 11. The CDR3: CASSIEGQGFIRNQPQHF. In DNA form, the CDR3 reads TGTGCCAGTAGTATTGAGGGACAGGGTTTTATCCGCAATCAGCCCCAGCATTTT. Full variable domain (outside the CDR3, taken from reference TRBV19 and TRBJ1-5): DGGITQSPKYLFRKEGQNVTLSCEQNLNHDAMYWYRQDPGQGLRLIYYSQIVNDFQKGDIAEGYSVSREKKESFPLTVTSAQKNPTAFYLCASSIEGQGFIRNQPQHFGDGTRLSIL.

The genes are TRBV5-1 and TRBJ1-3; the match to TRBD1 covers 9 bases. V was pared by 4 bases and J by 4 bases, with 3 bases of the junction left unmatched. The CDR3 contains 14 residues. CDR1 is SGHRS, CDR2 YFSETQ, per germline. Here the CDR3 DNA reads TGCGCCAGCAGCCGCGGACAGGGGGGAAACACCATATATTTT. Translation gives CASSRGQGGNTIYF.

The rearrangement links TRBV19 to TRBJ2-2, with TRBD2 matching over 11 bases. CDR1 is LNHDA, CDR2 SQIVND, per germline (reference sequence). Germline trimming cut 5 bases from V and 0 bases from J; bases unmatched to any gene: 2. The CDR3 is 16 residues long. Here the CDR3 reads CASSLTSGANTGELFF. The CDR3 bases are TGTGCCAGTAGTTTGACTAGCGGGGCGAACACCGGGGAGCTGTTTTTT.

V usage is TRBV24-1 and J usage is TRBJ1-5; D gene ambiguous. There are 12 residues in the CDR3. Trimming took off 4 bases at V and 4 bases at J, with 4 bases between the two ends. In germline, CDR1 is KGHDR, CDR2 SFDVKD. The CDR3 bases are TGTGCCACCAGTGACCAGAATCAGCCCCAGCATTTT. Amino acid sequence: CATSDQNQPQHF.

The chain carries TRBV28 and TRBJ1-2; the D gene is possibly TRBD1 (5 bases). The V end lost 8 bases, the J end lost 5 bases, and 9 bases lay between the germline ends. The CDR3 contains 11 residues. The germline V gene has CDR1 MDHEN and CDR2 SYDVKM. The CDR3 spells CASLKGYGYTF. The CDR3 DNA sequence: TGTGCCAGCCTTAAGGGGTATGGCTACACCTTC.

The chain is built from TRBV19 and TRBJ1-6; D is perhaps TRBD1 (5 bases). CDR1 is LNHDA, CDR2 SQIVND, per germline (reference sequence). The CDR3 loop spans 14 amino acids. V lost 5 bases to trimming and J lost 7 bases, with 12 bases between them. The CDR3 DNA follows: TGTGCCAGTAGTGCCCAGGGTGGGAATTCACCCCTCCACTTT. This encodes CASSAQGGNSPLHF.

The chain combines TRBV5-6 with TRBJ2-7; 10 nucleotides line up with TRBD2. The CDR3 covers 16 residues. Germline V gene data show CDR1 as SGHDT and CDR2 as YYEEEE. The ends lost 0 bases at V and 2 bases at J; junction bases unmatched: 5. Written as DNA, the CDR3 is TGTGCCAGCAGCTTGGTGGGGGGGACTAGCGCCTACGAGCAGTACTTC. This gives the protein CASSLVGGTSAYEQYF.